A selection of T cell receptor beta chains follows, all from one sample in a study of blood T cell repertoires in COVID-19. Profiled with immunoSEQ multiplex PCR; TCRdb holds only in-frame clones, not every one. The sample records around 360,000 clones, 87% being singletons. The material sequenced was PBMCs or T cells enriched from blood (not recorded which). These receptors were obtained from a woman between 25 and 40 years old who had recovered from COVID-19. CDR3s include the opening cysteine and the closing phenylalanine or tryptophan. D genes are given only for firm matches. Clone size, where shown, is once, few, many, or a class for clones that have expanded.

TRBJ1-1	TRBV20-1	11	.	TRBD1	CSAPRDRAAFF	TGCAGTGCGCCCAGGGACAGGGCAGCTTTCTTT
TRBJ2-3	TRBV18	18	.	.	CASSRNPQGMASTDTQYF	TGTGCCAGCTCAAGAAACCCCCAGGGGATGGCCTCCACAGATACGCAGTATTTT
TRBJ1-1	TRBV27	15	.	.	CASSPRGVVNTEAFF	TGTGCCAGCAGTCCCCGGGGTGTAGTGAACACTGAAGCTTTCTTT
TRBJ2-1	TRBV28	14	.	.	CASSFPLERAEQFF	TGTGCCAGCAGTTTCCCTCTCGAGAGAGCTGAGCAGTTCTTC
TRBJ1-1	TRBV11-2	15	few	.	CASRLQLQGNTEAFF	TGTGCCAGCAGACTACAACTACAGGGGAACACTGAAGCTTTCTTT
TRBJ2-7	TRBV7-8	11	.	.	CASSPGYEQYF	TGTGCCAGCAGCCCGGGCTACGAGCAGTACTTC
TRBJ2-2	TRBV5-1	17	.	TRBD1	CASSLAGTGDIGGELFF	TGCGCCAGCAGCTTGGCCGGGACAGGGGACATCGGCGGGGAGCTGTTTTTT
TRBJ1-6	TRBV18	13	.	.	CASSPDRNSPLHF	TGTGCCAGCTCACCGGACAGAAATTCACCCCTCCACTTT
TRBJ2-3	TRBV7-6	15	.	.	CASSLVGGAVDTQYF	TGTGCCAGCAGCTTAGTGGGGGGGGCTGTAGATACGCAGTATTTT
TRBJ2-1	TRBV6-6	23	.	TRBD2	CASSRNFGVGLAGAPSSYNEQFF	TGTGCCAGCAGTCGAAACTTCGGGGTGGGACTAGCGGGAGCCCCGAGCTCCTACAATGAGCAGTTCTTC
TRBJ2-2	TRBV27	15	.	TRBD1	CASSDSSHRGGELFF	TGTGCCAGCAGTGACAGCTCCCACAGGGGCGGGGAGCTGTTTTTT
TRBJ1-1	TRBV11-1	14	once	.	CASSPTQGNTEAFF	TGTGCCAGCAGCCCCACACAGGGAAACACTGAAGCTTTCTTT
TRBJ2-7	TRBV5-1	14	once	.	CASHGTPPSYEQYF	TGCGCCAGCCATGGGACACCACCTTCCTACGAGCAGTACTTC
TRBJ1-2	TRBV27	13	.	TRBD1	CASSLGQGDGYTF	TGTGCCAGCAGCTTAGGACAGGGCGATGGCTACACCTTC
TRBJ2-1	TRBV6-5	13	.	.	CASSYPFEHEQFF	TGTGCCAGCAGTTACCCCTTTGAGCATGAGCAGTTCTTC
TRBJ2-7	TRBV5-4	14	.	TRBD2	CASSPFGSGYEQYF	TGTGCCAGCAGCCCTTTTGGTAGCGGGTACGAGCAGTACTTC
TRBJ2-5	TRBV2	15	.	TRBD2	CASTVSGARVETQYF	TGTGCCAGCACTGTTAGCGGGGCAAGGGTTGAGACCCAGTACTTC
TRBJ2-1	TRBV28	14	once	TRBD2	CASLGRAGRNEQFF	TGTGCCAGCTTAGGGAGGGCCGGCCGAAATGAGCAGTTCTTC
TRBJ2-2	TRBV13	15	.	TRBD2	CASKERAGVTGELFF	TGTGCCAGCAAAGAGCGAGCGGGAGTCACCGGGGAGCTGTTTTTT
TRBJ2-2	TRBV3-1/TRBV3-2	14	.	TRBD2	CASITSGGAGELFF	TGTGCCAGCATTACTAGCGGGGGGGCCGGGGAGCTGTTTTTT
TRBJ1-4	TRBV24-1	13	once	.	CATAGEGTEKLFF	TGTGCCACAGCAGGGGAGGGGACCGAAAAACTGTTTTTT
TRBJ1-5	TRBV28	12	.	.	CASSLAVPGEHF	TGTGCCAGCAGTCTCGCCGTACCAGGGGAGCATTTT
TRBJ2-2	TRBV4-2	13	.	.	CANCSANTGELFF	TGTGCCAACTGTAGCGCGAACACCGGGGAGCTGTTTTTT
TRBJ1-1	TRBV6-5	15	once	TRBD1	CASTGTGGLTTEAFF	TGTGCCAGCACCGGGACAGGGGGCCTGACCACTGAAGCTTTCTTT
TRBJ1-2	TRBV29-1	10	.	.	CSVVTGGYTF	TGCAGCGTTGTGACTGGTGGCTACACCTTC
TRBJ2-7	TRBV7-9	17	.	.	CASSLVVGQAFSYEQYF	TGTGCCAGCAGCTTAGTGGTCGGACAAGCTTTCTCCTACGAGCAGTACTTC
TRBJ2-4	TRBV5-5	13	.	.	CASSSEGLDIQYF	TGTGCCAGCAGCTCCGAGGGCCTGGACATTCAGTACTTC
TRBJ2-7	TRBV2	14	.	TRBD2	CASSDKGGEHEQYF	TGTGCCAGCAGTGACAAGGGAGGGGAACACGAGCAGTACTTC
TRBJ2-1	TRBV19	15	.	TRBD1	CASSVDRVTYNEQFF	TGTGCCAGTAGTGTGGACAGGGTTACCTACAATGAGCAGTTCTTC
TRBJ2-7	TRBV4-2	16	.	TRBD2	CASSQSTSGGSYEQYF	TGTGCCAGCAGCCAATCAACCAGCGGGGGCTCCTACGAGCAGTACTTC
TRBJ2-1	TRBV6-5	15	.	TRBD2	CASTRSLAGVNEQFF	TGTGCCAGCACTCGTAGTCTAGCGGGAGTCAATGAGCAGTTCTTC
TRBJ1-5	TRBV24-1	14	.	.	CATSGVGDSQPQHF	TGTGCCACCAGTGGCGTAGGAGATTCCCAGCCCCAGCATTTT